This TCR beta chain stems from a study of T cell repertoires in cytomegalovirus infection. Study-level background: Recently identified HLA-C-restricted CMV epitopes and well-studied HLA-B-restricted CMV epitopes were used by the study. It was the public TCR beta signatures that indicated both CMV infection and matching HLA type. General observations from the study: Across the ex vivo response, the dominant clonotypes were HLA-C-restricted CMV-specific TCR beta clonotypes. Of the TCR beta families, the public ones yielded a cumulative frequency that identified carriers of CMV plus the relevant HLA.

CDR3 size: 13 residues. Germline lookup yields CDR1 MNHNY and CDR2 SVGAGI (reference sequence). V lost 5 bases, J lost 5 bases, and 12 bases lay in between. Comment on this clonotype: Its antigen is not known.

One entry per CDR3 protein, called by TCRdb with MiXCR from the reads. The table includes around 770,000 distinct CDR3 sequences, about 29% detected once. This sequence was found in a human donor in good health (CMV status not recorded). Some clones in this sample may be carry-over from other donors' samples. The V and J genes are TRBV6-6 and TRBJ1-2; D ambiguous. Here the sequenced sample was cultured CD8+ T cells from PBMCs, taken from culture after CMV antigen stimulation. The CDR3 here is CASSDQEGYGYTF. In nucleotides, the CDR3 is TGTGCCAGCAGTGATCAGGAAGGATATGGCTACACCTTC.